The text below deals with one T cell receptor (beta chain). Its target is unknown. The time point was: newly diagnosed GD, antithyroid drugs for less than 3 months. PBMC RNA was the source of the TCR library. This CDR3 has 16 residues. CDR1 LNHDA and CDR2 SQIVND come from the germline V gene (reference sequence). Sequencing libraries for TCR beta were prepared with iRepertoire HTBI primers and Arm-PCR of CDR3 regions. TCRdb ran MiXCR on the multiplex PCR reads and lists one entry per CDR3 protein. The sample records 350,000 to 400,000 distinct CDR3 sequences, 15% to 20% being singletons. The data are from a study of regulatory T cells in long-lasting Graves disease. General study findings and limits: Persistent patients shared some 2,500 public clonotypes among themselves. Newly diagnosed patients shared fewer, at about a thousand.

These data were likewise used in another study, on T cells in Graves' hyperthyroidism and ophthalmopathy. Per that paper: Primed by the HTBI set, a first-round RT-PCR was run on the TCR CDR3.

The receptor comes from a woman under 30 with Graves disease. This material consisted of peripheral blood mononuclear cells (PBMCs), taken at new diagnosis, from a patient treated with antithyroid drugs. The rearrangement links TRBV19 to TRBJ2-1; D is possibly TRBD1 (5 bases). The DNA end lines up better with TRBJ2-5; the J call may be wrong. For the CDR3, the DNA is TGTGCCAGTAGTGGGTTCCGGACAAATAGGCGGGAGACCCAGTACTTC. Translated: CASSGFRTNRRETQYF.